This TCR beta chain came from a study of tumor-infiltrating lymphocytes in glioblastoma multiforme. Multiple V-beta primers and a C-beta primer amplified TCRB from RNA. TCRdb re-derived calls from the multiplex PCR reads in MiXCR, one entry per CDR3 protein. The profile shows tens of thousands of distinct CDR3 sequences, roughly two thirds of them singletons. This clonotype was found a few times. This sequence may be a read error, since a much larger clone differs from it by one base. With V trimmed by 5 bases and J by 13 bases, 6 bases remained unmatched. The germline V gene has CDR1 MNHNS and CDR2 SASEGT. This CDR3 has 11 amino acids.

This TCR derives from a male donor with glioblastoma. The chain recombines TRBV6-1 with TRBJ2-7; TRBD1 agrees at 9 bases. The specimen was brain tumor tissue. The CDR3 sequence is CASSLGQGCYF. In DNA, the CDR3 is TGTGCCAGCAGTCTGGGACAGGGTTGCTACTTC.